This T cell receptor (beta chain) came from a study of cytomegalovirus exposure and HLA in healthy donors. Findings and caveats of the study: Versus the approximately 700-donor mean, an Asian-associated ancestry cluster reportedly showed fewer N-insertions in a later analysis. A missense variant in DCLRE1C was later tied to TCR beta V- and J-gene trimming.

PCR used 60 Vbeta primers and 13 Jbeta primers. The protocol was immunoSEQ multiplex PCR, while the TCRdb copy is restricted to in-frame clones and leaves out a portion. Among 150,000 to 200,000 clones listed, 79% were seen once. V lost 4 bases, J lost 6 bases, and 18 bases lay in between. CDR1 and CDR2 (germline): MGHRA, YSYEKL. The CDR3 extends over 15 amino acids. To note about this clone: Antigen: not known.

Material for sequencing was PBMCs. The rearrangement uses TRBV4-1 and TRBJ1-1; the D is unclear. This TCR was recovered from a woman aged 50 to 60 in good health and CMV-seronegative. For the CDR3, the DNA is TGCGCCAGCAGCCCCAAACCGACCCGGGTAGCTGAAGCTTTCTTT. This sequence encodes CASSPKPTRVAEAFF.